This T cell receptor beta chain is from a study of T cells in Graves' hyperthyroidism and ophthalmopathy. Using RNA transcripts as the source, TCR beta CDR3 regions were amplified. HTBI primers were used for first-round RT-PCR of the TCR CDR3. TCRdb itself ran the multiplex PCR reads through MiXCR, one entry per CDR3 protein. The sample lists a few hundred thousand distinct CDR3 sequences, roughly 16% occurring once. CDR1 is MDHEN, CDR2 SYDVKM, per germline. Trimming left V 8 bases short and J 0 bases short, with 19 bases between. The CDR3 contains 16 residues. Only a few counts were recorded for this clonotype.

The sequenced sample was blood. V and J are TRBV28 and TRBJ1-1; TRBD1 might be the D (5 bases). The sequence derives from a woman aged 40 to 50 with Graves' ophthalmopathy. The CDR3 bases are TGTGCCAGCCATCCGCGACAGACCTACATGAACACTGAAGCTTTCTTT. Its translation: CASHPRQTYMNTEAFF.